A single T cell receptor (beta chain) is shown here with its context. Antigen: not known. Patients with autoimmune history or systemic immunosuppression were excluded. The germline V gene has CDR1 SGDLS and CDR2 YYNGEE. V was shortened by 0 bases and J by 5 bases, with 14 bases between the two germline ends. The CDR3 loop spans 15 amino acids. This sample is drawn from a study of OX40 agonist ivuxolimab in advanced cancers. Study overall: Of the participants, 35% to 50% had some prior anti-PD-1, anti-PD-L1 or anti-CTLA-4 therapy, which was allowed. Partial responses, seen in three patients, involved one hepatocellular carcinoma and two cutaneous melanomas. Study-wide points: The mean number of expanded clones was higher in CD8+ T cells than in CD4+.

The table came from immunoSEQ multiplex PCR; TCRdb's copy has only in-frame clones and leaves some out. The table records some 150,000 clones, roughly 91% of them present only once. V usage is TRBV9 and J usage is TRBJ1-2; D possibly corresponds to TRBD1 (5 bases). This sample comprised CD4+ or CD8+ T cells sorted from blood, obtained in a trial of the OX40 agonist ivuxolimab. The sequence was collected from an adult with an advanced solid tumor such as melanoma, head and neck, liver or kidney cancer. CDR3 sequence reads: CASSVEAGPFYGYTF. The CDR3 DNA reads TGTGCCAGCAGCGTAGAGGCAGGGCCTTTTTATGGCTACACCTTC.